One sample yielded the 10 T cell receptor beta chains listed below, sequenced in a study of blood T cell repertoires in COVID-19. Using immunoSEQ multiplex PCR, the repertoire was profiled, and TCRdb retains in-frame clones only, with some absent. The profile shows about 100,000 clones, less than 75% of them singletons. Sequenced sample: peripheral blood. These TCRs come from a middle-aged woman with acute or convalescent COVID-19.

The rearrangement links TRBV7-9 to TRBJ1-3, with a weak D call TRBD1 (6 bases). V shed 1 base and J shed 4 bases, with 8 bases lying between them. Germline CDR1 SEHNR, CDR2 FQNEAQ (reference sequence). The CDR3 extends over 14 amino acids. The chain's CDR3 is CASSLGTAGNTIYF. For the CDR3, the DNA is TGTGCCAGCAGCTTAGGGACAGCCGGAAACACCATATATTTT. Looking up the rest from reference TRBV7-9 and TRBJ1-3 gives the full variable domain: DTGVSQNPRHKITKRGQNVTFRCDPISEHNRLYWYRQTLGQGPEFLTYFQNEAQLEKSRLLSDRFSAERPKGSFSTLEIQRTEQGDSAMYLCASSLGTAGNTIYFGEGSWLTVV.

The rearrangement links TRBV7-9 to TRBJ1-4; D ambiguous. Between the trimmed V and J ends, which lost 0 bases and 6 bases, there was a span of 5 bases. CDR1 is SEHNR, CDR2 FQNEAQ, per germline (reference sequence). This CDR3 has 13 amino acids. The CDR3 nucleotides read TGTGCCAGCAGCTTAGCCGTAGATGAAAAACTGTTTTTT. This sequence encodes CASSLAVDEKLFF.

By share, this clone counts as medium-sized. The chain combines TRBV14 with TRBJ2-3; 10 bases are shared with TRBD1. This CDR3 comprises 13 residues. Germline trimming cut 11 bases from V and 3 bases from J; bases unmatched to any gene: 5. Germline loops: CDR1 SGHDN, CDR2 FVKESK. The CDR3 is CACDRGPTDTQYF. CDR3 DNA sequence: TGTGCCTGCGACAGGGGGCCTACAGATACGCAGTATTTT. Variable domain in full (rest from reference TRBV14 and TRBJ2-3): EAGVTQFPSHSVIEKGQTVTLRCDPISGHDNLYWYRRVMGKEIKFLLHFVKESKQDESGMPNNRFLAERTGGTYSTLKVQPAELEDSGVYFCACDRGPTDTQYFGPGTRLTVL.

The chain links TRBV19 to TRBJ2-2, with 8 bases lining up with TRBD1. This CDR3 is 13 amino acids long. J lost 6 bases, V lost 9 bases, and 6 bases had no gene match. Germline V gene data show CDR1 as LNHDA and CDR2 as SQIVND (reference sequence). The CDR3 DNA follows: TGTGCCAGCCGAACGACAGGGGCCGGGGAGCTGTTTTTT. This codes for CASRTTGAGELFF.

This clone was detected ten times or more. This sequence joins TRBV2 and TRBJ1-5, with D unresolved. The CDR3 consists of 14 residues. Trimming left V 6 bases short and J 1 base short, with 10 bases between. CDR1 is SNHLY, CDR2 FYNNEI, per germline. CDR3 region: CASREGLSNQPQHF. The CDR3 nucleotides are TGTGCCAGCAGAGAGGGATTAAGCAATCAGCCCCAGCATTTT.

The rearrangement uses TRBV24-1 and TRBJ1-2; 9 bases fit TRBD1. With V trimmed by 4 bases and J by 7 bases, 6 bases remained unmatched. Germline V gives CDR1 KGHDR, CDR2 SFDVKD. This CDR3 region has 14 residues. The CDR3 region is CATSDEQGAGGYTF. In DNA form, the CDR3 reads TGTGCCACCAGTGACGAACAGGGGGCCGGTGGCTACACCTTC.

The chain recombines TRBV27 with TRBJ1-5, with D unclear. CDR1 and CDR2 from the germline V gene are MNHEY and SMNVEV (reference sequence). The CDR3 contains 14 residues. Trimming took off 1 base at V and 5 bases at J, with 9 bases between the two ends. The CDR3: CASSLLSSHQPQHF. CDR3 coding DNA: TGTGCCAGCAGTTTATTGAGTTCCCATCAGCCCCAGCATTTT.

J is TRBJ2-3 and V is TRBV18, with 8 bases aligning to TRBD1. The CDR3 covers 18 residues. Germline V gene data show CDR1 as KGHSH and CDR2 as LQKENI. Losses at the gene ends were 5 bases for V and 2 bases for J; bases not matched to a gene: 15. The CDR3 here is CASSSGAQGAYFTDTQYF. The CDR3 DNA is TGTGCCAGCTCATCGGGGGCCCAGGGGGCCTATTTCACAGATACGCAGTATTTT.

This clone was seen a few times. This chain joins TRBV2 and TRBJ1-1, with TRBD1 as a possible D gene (5 bases). Deletions cut 4 bases from V and 1 base from J, with 7 bases between. Germline V gives CDR1 SNHLY, CDR2 FYNNEI. This CDR3 is built from 13 residues. CDR3 protein: CASSVTENTEAFF. DNA for the CDR3: TGTGCCAGCAGTGTGACAGAGAACACTGAAGCTTTCTTT.

V gene TRBV7-2 combines with J gene TRBJ2-7, with D possibly matching TRBD1 (6 bases). This CDR3 has 15 amino acids. Per the germline V gene, CDR1 is SGHTA and CDR2 is FQGNSA. With 0 bases removed from V and 3 bases from J, the gap between germline ends came to 12 bases. CDR3 in amino acids: CASSLAPRGNYEQYF. The CDR3 DNA reads as TGTGCCAGCAGCTTAGCCCCCAGGGGTAACTACGAGCAGTACTTC.